This TCR beta chain was sequenced during a study of graft-versus-host responses after intestinal transplantation. In the study overall: Recipients underwent multivisceral, liver-intestinal, or isolated intestinal transplants. Induction using anti-thymocyte globulin, followed by tacrolimus and steroids for about 3 years, was given to all recipients.

Study-level results: Some patients had graft-donor T cell macrochimerism. In their allografts, the ratios of graft-versus-host to host-versus-graft T cell clones were high. Detected in recipient marrow were GvH clones, some of which were first observed in ileum or blood.

Clones were read by immunoSEQ multiplex PCR, and TCRdb kept only the in-frame ones, dropping some. The data hold 98,000 or so clones, with roughly 90% observed a single time. The CDR3 runs to 13 residues. V lost 7 bases to trimming and J lost 14 bases; unmatched junction nucleotides: 10. The V gene's germline CDR1 is SNHLY and CDR2 FYNNEI. On this clone: Antigen: not known.

The sequencing used unstimulated CD4+ T cells sorted from spleen or lymph node cells, collected before intestinal transplant. The chain recombines TRBV2 with TRBJ2-3; the match to TRBD2 covers 12 bases. This receptor was obtained from a human donor who received an intestinal transplant. The CDR3 region has the DNA TGTGCCAGCAACCCCCTAGCGGGGGGGCGTATGTATTTT. Protein product: CASNPLAGGRMYF.